A single sample is the source of the 15 T cell receptor beta chains below, sequenced in a study of T and B cells in COVID-19 patients. From blood, about 250-500 ng of genomic DNA served as TRB template. TRB rearrangements were amplified by multiplex PCR with BIOMED2 TRB-A/B primers. One entry per CDR3 protein results from TCRdb running MiXCR on the multiplex PCR reads. The table shows nearly 2,500 distinct CDR3 sequences, with around 27% occurring only once. Sequencing was done on a sample of blood. These receptors came from a human donor with active COVID-19.

This clonotype was observed many times. The chain has TRBV27 and TRBJ1-2, with 7 positions matching TRBD1. CDR1 MNHEY and CDR2 SMNVEV come from the germline V gene (reference sequence). Trimming took 4 bases from V and 8 from J; bases not matched to a gene: 7. CDR3 size: 13 residues. The CDR3, as DNA: TGTGCCAGCAGTTCCCAGGGGGGCTCAGGCTACACCTTC. It encodes CASSSQGGSGYTF.

This clonotype was found once. The chain carries TRBV4-1 and TRBJ1-2; TRBD1 matches at 12 bases. The V gene's germline CDR1 is MGHRA and CDR2 YSYEKL. V trimming: 0 bases; J trimming: 7 bases; junction bases outside the gene matches: 9. This CDR3 comprises 17 residues. CDR3 sequence reads: CASSQDLGTGGASGYTF. The CDR3 bases are TGCGCCAGCAGCCAAGATCTTGGGACAGGGGGCGCGAGTGGCTACACCTTC.

The sample holds many counts of this clonotype. This sequence joins TRBV6-5 and TRBJ1-1; TRBD1 agrees at 7 bases. The trim removed 5 bases at V and 0 bases at J, leaving 9 bases unmatched. CDR1 and CDR2 (germline): MNHEY, SVGAGI. This CDR3 region has 16 residues. DNA of the CDR3: TGTGCCAGCAGTCGGCAGGGGGTGAAGATGAACACTGAAGCTTTCTTT. It translates to CASSRQGVKMNTEAFF.

By frequency in the sample, this clonotype is medium-sized (0.01 to 0.1%). The CDR3 here is CAWSVHRETQYF. DNA for the CDR3: TGTGCCTGGAGTGTACACCGGGAGACCCAGTACTTC. The rearrangement joins TRBV30 to TRBJ2-5; D not resolved. Germline V gene lookup returns CDR1 GTSNPN and CDR2 SVGIG (reference sequence). This CDR3 has 12 residues. V lost 0 bases and J 5 bases, leaving 7 bases between the germline ends.

This clonotype showed up just a few times. The chain uses TRBV19 and TRBJ1-1; no clear D. The CDR3 contains 11 residues. Trimming stripped 7 bases from V and 5 bases from J, with 8 bases between. Germline CDR1 LNHDA, CDR2 SQIVND (reference sequence). The CDR3 DNA reads as TGTGCCAGTATGGGGAGTACTGAAGCTTTCTTT. Translation gives CASMGSTEAFF. Together with reference TRBV19 and TRBJ1-1, the CDR3 gives the full variable domain: DGGITQSPKYLFRKEGQNVTLSCEQNLNHDAMYWYRQDPGQGLRLIYYSQIVNDFQKGDIAEGYSVSREKKESFPLTVTSAQKNPTAFYLCASMGSTEAFFGQGTRLTVV.

By share, this clonotype counts as medium-sized. J is TRBJ2-2 and V is TRBV19; no reliable D call. The CDR3 length is 13 residues. V lost 7 bases and J lost 4, with 10 bases in between. The germline CDR1 and CDR2 sequences are LNHDA and SQIVND (reference sequence). The CDR3 protein is CASTPGGTGELFF. CDR3 bases: TGTGCCAGTACCCCAGGCGGCACCGGGGAGCTGTTTTTT.

This clonotype is labeled as medium-sized (0.01 to 0.1%). The rearrangement links TRBV15 to TRBJ2-7; D ambiguous. Per germline, CDR1 LNHNV and CDR2 YYDKDF (reference sequence). Trimming left V 3 bases short and J 6 bases short, with 15 bases between. The CDR3 has 14 residues. CDR3 sequence (DNA): TGTGCCACCAGCAGGAGAGACTTCCCGGGCGAGCAGTACTTC. This translates into CATSRRDFPGEQYF.

This clonotype ranks as medium-sized (0.01 to 0.1%). The CDR3 sequence: CAWSVLGLGEKLFF. DNA of the CDR3: TGTGCCTGGAGTGTACTCGGCCTTGGGGAAAAACTGTTTTTT. The genes are TRBV30 and TRBJ1-4, with unresolved D. The germline V and J ends were trimmed by 0 bases and 8 bases, with 13 bases remaining between them. CDR3 size: 14 residues. CDR1 and CDR2 from the germline V gene are GTSNPN and SVGIG (reference sequence).

This clonotype is judged medium-sized. The genes are TRBV19 and TRBJ2-3; TRBD2 matches 7 bases. Germline-derived CDR1 and CDR2 are LNHDA and SQIVND (reference sequence). There are 16 residues in the CDR3. Trimming cost V 7 bases and J 5 bases; bases outside gene matches: 15. For the CDR3, the DNA is TGTGCCAGTACCTCGCGGACTAGGGGAGTGGTAGATACGCAGTATTTT. It is translated as CASTSRTRGVVDTQYF.

The chain joins TRBV7-2 to TRBJ2-5, with 11 bases identical to TRBD2. The CDR3 has 19 residues. Germline V gives CDR1 SGHTA, CDR2 FQGNSA. Trimming took 1 base from V and 4 from J; bases not matched to a gene: 14. In DNA, the CDR3 is TGTGCCAGCAGCTTAGGTGGGGCAGGGACCCTAGCGGGAGGAGAGACCCAGTACTTC. It yields the protein CASSLGGAGTLAGGETQYF.

This clonotype was counted a few times. V and J are TRBV4-3 and TRBJ2-1, with 7 nucleotides matching TRBD2. The CDR3 has 16 residues. The junction had 4 bases not matched to a gene; V was cut back by 0 bases and J by 2 bases. CDR1 and CDR2 from the germline V gene are LGHNA and YSLEER. The CDR3 DNA is TGCGCCAGCAGCCAAGATTATGGGGGGGCCTACAATGAGCAGTTCTTC. Translated, it gives CASSQDYGGAYNEQFF.

The chain joins TRBV20-1 to TRBJ2-1, with D tentatively TRBD2 (6 bases). From germline, CDR1 is DFQATT and CDR2 SNEGSKA (reference sequence). V was trimmed by 6 bases and J by 3 bases, leaving 15 bases between them. The CDR3 sequence is 14 residues long. Written as DNA, the CDR3 is TGCAGTGCCGGAGGGGATCTTAGCTACAATGAGCAGTTCTTC. Amino acid sequence: CSAGGDLSYNEQFF.

This chain uses TRBV18 with TRBJ1-3; D remains ambiguous. Germline V gene lookup returns CDR1 KGHSH and CDR2 LQKENI. This CDR3 spans 14 amino acids. V was trimmed by 8 bases and J by 4 bases, leaving 15 bases between them. The CDR3 DNA reads as TGTGCCAGCCGGAGTTGGGTGTCCGGAAACACCATATATTTT. Protein: CASRSWVSGNTIYF.

The genes are TRBV5-5 and TRBJ1-1, with a possible D match to TRBD1 (5 bases). Trimming removed 4 bases from V and 4 bases from J, with 14 bases in between. This CDR3 spans 14 amino acids. CDR1 is SGHKS, CDR2 YYEKEE, per germline (reference sequence). The CDR3 nucleotides are TGTGCCAGCAGCCTATCCCTTGGGGGCACTGAAGCTTTCTTT. Its protein product is CASSLSLGGTEAFF. Supplemented by reference TRBV5-5 and TRBJ1-1, the full variable domain reads DAGVTQSPTHLIKTRGQQVTLRCSPISGHKSVSWYQQVLGQGPQFIFQYYEKEERGRGNFPDRFSARQFPNYSSELNVNALLLGDSALYLCASSLSLGGTEAFFGQGTRLTVV.

Points on this clonotype: With a much larger clone just one base away, this may be a read error. This CDR3 fails to terminate in the conserved phenylalanine or tryptophan, so it likely reflects a read error. The rearrangement links TRBV6-5 to TRBJ2-1; D ambiguous. V gave up 5 bases and J gave up 8 bases, with 7 bases separating them. This CDR3 has 11 residues. Germline CDR1 MNHEY, CDR2 SVGAGI. CDR3 residues: CASSEAHEQFL. CDR3 in DNA: TGTGCCAGCAGTGAAGCCCATGAGCAGTTCCTC.